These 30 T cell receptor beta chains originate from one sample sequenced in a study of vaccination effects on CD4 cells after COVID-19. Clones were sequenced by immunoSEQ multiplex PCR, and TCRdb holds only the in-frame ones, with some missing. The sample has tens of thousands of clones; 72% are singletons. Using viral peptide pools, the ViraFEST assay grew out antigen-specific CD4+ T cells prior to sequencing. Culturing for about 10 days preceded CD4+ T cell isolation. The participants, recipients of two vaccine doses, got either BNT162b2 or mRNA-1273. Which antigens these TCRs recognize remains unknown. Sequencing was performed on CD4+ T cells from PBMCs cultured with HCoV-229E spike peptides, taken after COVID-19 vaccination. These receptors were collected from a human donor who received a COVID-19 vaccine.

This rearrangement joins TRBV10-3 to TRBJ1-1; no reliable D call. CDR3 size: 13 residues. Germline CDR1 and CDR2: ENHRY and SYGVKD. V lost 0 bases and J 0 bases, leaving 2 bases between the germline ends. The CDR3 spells CAISESMNTEAFF. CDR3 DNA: TGTGCCATCAGTGAGTCTATGAACACTGAAGCTTTCTTT.

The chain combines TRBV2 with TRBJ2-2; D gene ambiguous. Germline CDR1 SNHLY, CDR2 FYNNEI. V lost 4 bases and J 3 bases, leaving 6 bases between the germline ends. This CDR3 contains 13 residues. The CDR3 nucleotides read TGTGCCAGCAGTGGAAGGTACACCGGGGAGCTGTTTTTT. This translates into CASSGRYTGELFF. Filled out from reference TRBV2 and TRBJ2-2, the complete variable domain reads EPEVTQTPSHQVTQMGQEVILRCVPISNHLYFYWYRQILGQKVEFLVSFYNNEISEKSEIFDDQFSVERPDGSNFTLKIRSTKLEDSAMYFCASSGRYTGELFFGEGSRLTVL.

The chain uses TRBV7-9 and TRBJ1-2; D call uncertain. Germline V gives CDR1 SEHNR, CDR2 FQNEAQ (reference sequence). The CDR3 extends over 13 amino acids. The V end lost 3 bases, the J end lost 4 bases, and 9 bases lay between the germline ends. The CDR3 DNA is TGTGCCAGCAGCTTCATAGGTCGCTATGGCTACACCTTC. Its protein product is CASSFIGRYGYTF.

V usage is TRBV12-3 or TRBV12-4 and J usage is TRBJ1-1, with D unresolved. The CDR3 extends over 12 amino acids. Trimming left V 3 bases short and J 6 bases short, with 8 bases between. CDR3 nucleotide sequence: TGTGCCAGCAGTTTCTGGGTCGCTGAAGCTTTCTTT. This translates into CASSFWVAEAFF.

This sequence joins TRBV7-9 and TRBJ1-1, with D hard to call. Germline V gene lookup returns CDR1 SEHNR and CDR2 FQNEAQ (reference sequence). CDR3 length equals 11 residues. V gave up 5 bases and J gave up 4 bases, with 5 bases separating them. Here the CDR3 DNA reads TGTGCCAGCAGCCCCCTCACTGAAGCTTTCTTT. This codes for CASSPLTEAFF.

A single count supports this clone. The CDR3 region has the DNA TGTGCCAGCAGCCATATTCGGGGGTCCTCCTCCTACGAGCAGTACTTC. Residues: CASSHIRGSSSYEQYF. The V gene is TRBV28, the J gene TRBJ2-7; TRBD2 is a possible D gene (6 bases). This CDR3 has 16 amino acids. V was trimmed by 6 bases and J by 0 bases, leaving 18 bases between them. CDR1 and CDR2 from the germline V gene are MDHEN and SYDVKM.

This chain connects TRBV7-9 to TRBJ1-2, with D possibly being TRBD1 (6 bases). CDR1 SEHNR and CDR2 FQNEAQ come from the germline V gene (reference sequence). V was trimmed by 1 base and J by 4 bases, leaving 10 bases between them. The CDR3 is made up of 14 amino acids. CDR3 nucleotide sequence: TGTGCCAGCAGCTTAGACAGGGAATTCTATGGCTACACCTTC. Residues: CASSLDREFYGYTF.

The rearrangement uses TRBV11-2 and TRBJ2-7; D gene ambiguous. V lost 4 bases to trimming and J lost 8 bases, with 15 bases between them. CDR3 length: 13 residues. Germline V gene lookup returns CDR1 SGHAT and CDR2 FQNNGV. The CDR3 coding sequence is TGTGCCAGCAGCTCCTTCCAAGGTGGGAAGCAGTACTTC. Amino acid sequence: CASSSFQGGKQYF. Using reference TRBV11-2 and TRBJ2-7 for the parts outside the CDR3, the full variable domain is EAGVAQSPRYKIIEKRQSVAFWCNPISGHATLYWYQQILGQGPKLLIQFQNNGVVDDSQLPKDRFSAERLKGVDSTLKIQPAKLEDSAVYLCASSSFQGGKQYFGPGTRLTVT.

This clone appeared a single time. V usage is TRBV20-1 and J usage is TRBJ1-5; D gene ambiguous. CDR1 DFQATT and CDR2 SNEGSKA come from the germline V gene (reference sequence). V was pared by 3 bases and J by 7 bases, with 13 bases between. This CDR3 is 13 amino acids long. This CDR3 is CSASGGNYQPQHF. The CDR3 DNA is TGCAGTGCTAGTGGAGGTAATTACCAGCCCCAGCATTTT.

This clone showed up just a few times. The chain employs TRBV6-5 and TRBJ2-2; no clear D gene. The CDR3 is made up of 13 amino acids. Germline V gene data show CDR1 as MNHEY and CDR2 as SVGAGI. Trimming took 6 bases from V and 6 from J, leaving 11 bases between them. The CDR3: CASRYIKSGELFF. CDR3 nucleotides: TGTGCCAGCAGGTACATTAAGTCCGGGGAGCTGTTTTTT.

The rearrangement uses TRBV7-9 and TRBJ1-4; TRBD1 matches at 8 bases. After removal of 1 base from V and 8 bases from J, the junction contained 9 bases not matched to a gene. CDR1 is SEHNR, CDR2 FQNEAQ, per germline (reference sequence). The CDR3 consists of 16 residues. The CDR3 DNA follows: TGTGCCAGCAGCTTAGTAGGGCTCGGACAGGGAGAAAAACTGTTTTTT. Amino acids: CASSLVGLGQGEKLFF.

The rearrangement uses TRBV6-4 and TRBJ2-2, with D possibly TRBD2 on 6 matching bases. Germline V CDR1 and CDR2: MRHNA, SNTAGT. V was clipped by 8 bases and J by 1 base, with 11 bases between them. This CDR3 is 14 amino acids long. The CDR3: CASRGIWNTGELFF. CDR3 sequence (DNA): TGTGCCAGCCGGGGGATTTGGAACACCGGGGAGCTGTTTTTT.

CDR3: CACTFQGGTGELFF. The CDR3 DNA sequence: TGTGCCTGCACTTTCCAGGGCGGCACCGGGGAGCTGTTTTTT. This chain uses TRBV3-1 (or the pseudogene TRBV3-2) with TRBJ2-2; TRBD1 might be the D (5 bases). This CDR3 comprises 14 residues. Looked up from germline, CDR1 is LGHDT and CDR2 is YNNKEL (reference sequence). Trimming shortened V by 11 bases and J by 4 bases, and 17 bases separated the two germline ends.

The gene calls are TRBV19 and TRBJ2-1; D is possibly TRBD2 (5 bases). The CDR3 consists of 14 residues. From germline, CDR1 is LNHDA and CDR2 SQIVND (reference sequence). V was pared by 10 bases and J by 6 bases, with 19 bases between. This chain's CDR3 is CATVAGGRINEQFF. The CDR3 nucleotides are TGTGCCACCGTTGCTGGAGGCAGAATCAATGAGCAGTTCTTC.

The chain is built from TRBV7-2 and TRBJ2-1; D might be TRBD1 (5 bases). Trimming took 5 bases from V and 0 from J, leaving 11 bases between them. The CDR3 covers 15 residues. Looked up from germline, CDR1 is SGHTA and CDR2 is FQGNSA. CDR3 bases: TGTGCCAGCAGCGTAGGGGTCAGCTCCTACAATGAGCAGTTCTTC. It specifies CASSVGVSSYNEQFF.

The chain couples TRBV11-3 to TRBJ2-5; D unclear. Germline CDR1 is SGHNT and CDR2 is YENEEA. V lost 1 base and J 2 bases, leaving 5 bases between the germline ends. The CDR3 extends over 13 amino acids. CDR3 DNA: TGTGCCAGCAGCTTAGCCTATCAAGAGACCCAGTACTTC. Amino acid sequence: CASSLAYQETQYF.

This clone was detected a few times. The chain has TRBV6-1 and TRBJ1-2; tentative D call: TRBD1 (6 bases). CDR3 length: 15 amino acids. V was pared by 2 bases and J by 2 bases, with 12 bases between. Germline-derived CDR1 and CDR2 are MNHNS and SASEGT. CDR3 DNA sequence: TGTGCCAGCAGTGAATTAACAGGGCCAAACTATGGCTACACCTTC. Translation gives CASSELTGPNYGYTF.

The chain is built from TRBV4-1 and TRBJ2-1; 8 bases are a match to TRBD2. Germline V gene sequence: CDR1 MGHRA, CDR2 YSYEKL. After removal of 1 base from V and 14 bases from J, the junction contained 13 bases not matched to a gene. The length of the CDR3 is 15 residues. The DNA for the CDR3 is TGCGCCAGCAGCCAAGTCCAAGCGGGAGCCCCAATGAAGTTCTTC. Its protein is CASSQVQAGAPMKFF.

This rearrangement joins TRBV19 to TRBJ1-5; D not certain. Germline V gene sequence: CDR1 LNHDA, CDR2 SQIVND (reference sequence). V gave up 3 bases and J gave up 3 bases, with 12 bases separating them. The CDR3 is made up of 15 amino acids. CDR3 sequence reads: CASSIGLGFNQPQHF. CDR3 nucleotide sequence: TGTGCCAGTAGTATTGGGCTCGGGTTCAATCAGCCCCAGCATTTT.

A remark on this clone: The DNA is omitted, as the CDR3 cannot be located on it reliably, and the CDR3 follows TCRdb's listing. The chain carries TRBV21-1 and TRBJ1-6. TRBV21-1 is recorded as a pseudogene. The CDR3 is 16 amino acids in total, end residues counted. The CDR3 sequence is CASSKVWGGGNSPLHF.

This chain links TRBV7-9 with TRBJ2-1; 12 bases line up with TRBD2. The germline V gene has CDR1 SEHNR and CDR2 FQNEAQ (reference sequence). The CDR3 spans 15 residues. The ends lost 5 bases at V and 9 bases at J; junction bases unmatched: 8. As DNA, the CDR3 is TGTGCCAGCAGCACCCTAGCGGGGGGGCCGGGTGAGCAGTTCTTC. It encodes CASSTLAGGPGEQFF.

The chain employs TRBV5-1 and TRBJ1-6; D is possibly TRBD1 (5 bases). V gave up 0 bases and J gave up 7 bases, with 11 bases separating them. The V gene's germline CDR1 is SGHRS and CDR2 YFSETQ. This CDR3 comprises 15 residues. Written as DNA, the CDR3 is TGCGCCAGCAGCTTGGGCGGGACGGAGAATTCACCCCTCCACTTT. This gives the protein CASSLGGTENSPLHF.

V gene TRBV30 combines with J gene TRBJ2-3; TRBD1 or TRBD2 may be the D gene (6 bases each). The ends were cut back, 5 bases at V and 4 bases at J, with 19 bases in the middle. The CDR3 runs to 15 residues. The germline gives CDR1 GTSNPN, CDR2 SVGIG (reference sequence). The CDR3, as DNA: TGTGCCTGGTCCCTTTTGGGGGGCAATTCAGATACGCAGTATTTT. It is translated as CAWSLLGGNSDTQYF.

The CDR3, as DNA: TGTGCCAGTAGCGGATCTGACCAAGAGACCCAGTACTTC. Its protein product is CASSGSDQETQYF. V usage is TRBV19 and J usage is TRBJ2-5; D is uncertain. The germline CDR1 and CDR2 sequences are LNHDA and SQIVND (reference sequence). The V end was cut by 6 bases, the J end by 0 bases, with 8 bases between. The CDR3 runs to 13 residues.

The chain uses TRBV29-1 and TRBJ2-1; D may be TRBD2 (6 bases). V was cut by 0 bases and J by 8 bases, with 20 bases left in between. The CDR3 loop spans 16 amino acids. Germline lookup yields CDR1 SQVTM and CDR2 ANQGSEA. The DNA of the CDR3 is TGCAGCGTTGAAGATCTGGACGGGAGTGTTTTGGATGAGCAGTTCTTC. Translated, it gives CSVEDLDGSVLDEQFF.

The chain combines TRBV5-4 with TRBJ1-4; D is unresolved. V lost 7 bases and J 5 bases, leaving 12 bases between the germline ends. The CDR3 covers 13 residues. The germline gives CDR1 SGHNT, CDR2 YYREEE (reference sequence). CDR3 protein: CASGEHLNEKLFF. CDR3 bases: TGTGCCAGCGGTGAGCACCTGAATGAAAAACTGTTTTTT.

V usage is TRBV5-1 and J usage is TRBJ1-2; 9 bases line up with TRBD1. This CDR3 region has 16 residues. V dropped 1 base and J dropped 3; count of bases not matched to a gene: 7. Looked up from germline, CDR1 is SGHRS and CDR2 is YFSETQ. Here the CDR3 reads CASSLTFRQGDYGYTF. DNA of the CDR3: TGCGCCAGCAGCTTGACCTTTAGACAGGGGGACTATGGCTACACCTTC.

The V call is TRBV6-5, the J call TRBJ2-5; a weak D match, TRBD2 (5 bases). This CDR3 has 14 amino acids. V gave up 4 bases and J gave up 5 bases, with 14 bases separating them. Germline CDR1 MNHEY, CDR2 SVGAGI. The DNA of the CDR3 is TGTGCCAGCAGTTTAGCGACCCTGGGGGAGACCCAGTACTTC. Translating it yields CASSLATLGETQYF.

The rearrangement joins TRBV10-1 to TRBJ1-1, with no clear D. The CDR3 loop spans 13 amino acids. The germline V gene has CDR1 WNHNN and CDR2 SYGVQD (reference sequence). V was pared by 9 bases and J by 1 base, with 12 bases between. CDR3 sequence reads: CASSEGWNTEAFF. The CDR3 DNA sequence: TGCGCCAGTTCGGAAGGATGGAACACTGAAGCTTTCTTT.

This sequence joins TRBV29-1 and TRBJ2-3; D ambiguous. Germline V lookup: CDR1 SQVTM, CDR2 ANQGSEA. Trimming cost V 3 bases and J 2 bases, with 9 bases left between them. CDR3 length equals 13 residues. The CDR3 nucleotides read TGCAGCGTTGATAGTTTGTACACAGATACGCAGTATTTT. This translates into CSVDSLYTDTQYF.